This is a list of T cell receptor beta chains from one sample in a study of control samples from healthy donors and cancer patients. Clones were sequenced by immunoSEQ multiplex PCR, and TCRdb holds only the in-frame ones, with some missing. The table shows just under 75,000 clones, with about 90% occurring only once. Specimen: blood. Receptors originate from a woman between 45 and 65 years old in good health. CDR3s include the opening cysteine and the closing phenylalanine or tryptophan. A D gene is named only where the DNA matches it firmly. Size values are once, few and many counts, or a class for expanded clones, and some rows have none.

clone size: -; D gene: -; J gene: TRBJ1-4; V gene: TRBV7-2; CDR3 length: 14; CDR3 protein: CASSLTGRVEKLFF; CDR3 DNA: TGTGCCAGCAGCTTAACAGGGAGGGTGGAAAAACTGTTTTTT
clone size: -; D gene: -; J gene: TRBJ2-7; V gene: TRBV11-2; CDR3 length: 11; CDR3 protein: CASSFEGEQYF; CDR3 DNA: TGTGCCAGCAGCTTTGAAGGAGAGCAGTACTTC
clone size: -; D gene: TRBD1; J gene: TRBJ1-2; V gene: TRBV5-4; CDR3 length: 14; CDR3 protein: CASSWDRGPRGYTF; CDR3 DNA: TGTGCCAGCAGCTGGGACAGGGGGCCTAGAGGCTACACCTTC
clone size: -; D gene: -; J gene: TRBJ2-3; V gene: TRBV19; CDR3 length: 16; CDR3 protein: CASSRILSGGGDTQYF; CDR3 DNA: TGTGCCAGTAGTAGAATCCTTAGCGGAGGCGGAGATACGCAGTATTTT
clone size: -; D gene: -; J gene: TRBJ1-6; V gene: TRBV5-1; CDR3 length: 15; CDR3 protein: CASSFRGSYNSPLHF; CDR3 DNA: TGCGCCAGCAGCTTCCGGGGCTCCTATAATTCACCCCTCCACTTT
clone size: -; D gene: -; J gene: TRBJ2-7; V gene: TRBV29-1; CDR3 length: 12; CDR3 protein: CRVQGWGDEQYF; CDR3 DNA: TGCAGAGTCCAGGGTTGGGGGGACGAGCAGTACTTC
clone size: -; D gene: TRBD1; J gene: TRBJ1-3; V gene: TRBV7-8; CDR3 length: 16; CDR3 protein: CASSIGTGVFGNTIYF; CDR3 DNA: TGTGCCAGCAGCATCGGGACAGGCGTTTTCGGAAACACCATATATTTT
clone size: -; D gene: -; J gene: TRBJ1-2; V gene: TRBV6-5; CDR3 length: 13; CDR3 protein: CASSPGTGYGYTF; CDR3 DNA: TGTGCCAGCAGTCCGGGGACCGGCTATGGCTACACCTTC
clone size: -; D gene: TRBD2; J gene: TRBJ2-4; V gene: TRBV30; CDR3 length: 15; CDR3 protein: CAWSPPTEWEGIQYF; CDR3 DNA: TGTGCCTGGAGTCCACCCACGGAGTGGGAGGGCATTCAGTACTTC
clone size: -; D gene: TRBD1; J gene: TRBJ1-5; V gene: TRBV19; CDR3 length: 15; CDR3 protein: CASSLTGGVGQPQHF; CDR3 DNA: TGTGCCAGTAGCCTCACAGGGGGCGTAGGTCAGCCCCAGCATTTT
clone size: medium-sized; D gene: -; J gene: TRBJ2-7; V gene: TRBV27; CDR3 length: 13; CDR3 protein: CASSPGPTYEQYF; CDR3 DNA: TGTGCCAGCAGCCCCGGACCTACCTACGAGCAGTACTTC
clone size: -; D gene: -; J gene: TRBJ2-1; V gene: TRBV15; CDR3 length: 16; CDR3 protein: CATSRFPGLSYNEQFF; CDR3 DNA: TGTGCCACCAGCAGATTCCCGGGACTCTCCTACAATGAGCAGTTCTTC
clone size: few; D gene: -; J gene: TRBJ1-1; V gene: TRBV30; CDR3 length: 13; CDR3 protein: CAWRESGRAEAFF; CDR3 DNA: TGTGCCTGGAGGGAGTCGGGACGGGCTGAAGCTTTCTTT
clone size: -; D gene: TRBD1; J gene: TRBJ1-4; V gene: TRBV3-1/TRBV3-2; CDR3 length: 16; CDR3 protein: CASNPGQGGGGEKLFF; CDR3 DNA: TGTGCCAGCAACCCGGGACAGGGAGGAGGTGGGGAAAAACTGTTTTTT
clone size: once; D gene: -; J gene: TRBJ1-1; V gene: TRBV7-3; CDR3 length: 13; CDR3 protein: CASSSGGLGEAFF; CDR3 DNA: TGTGCCAGCAGCTCTGGGGGGCTTGGGGAAGCTTTCTTT
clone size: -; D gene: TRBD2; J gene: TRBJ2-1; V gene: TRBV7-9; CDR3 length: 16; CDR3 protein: CASSSRPSGSLNEQFF; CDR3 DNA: TGTGCCAGCAGCTCGCGCCCTAGCGGGAGTCTAAATGAGCAGTTCTTC
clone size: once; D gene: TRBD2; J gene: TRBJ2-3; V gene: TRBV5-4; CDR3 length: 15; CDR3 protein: CASSLKTSGGNTQYF; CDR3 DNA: TGTGCCAGCAGCTTGAAGACTAGCGGCGGGAATACGCAGTATTTT
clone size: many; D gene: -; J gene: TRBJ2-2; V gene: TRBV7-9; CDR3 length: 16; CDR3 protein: CASSPPPNLRPGELFF; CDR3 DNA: TGTGCCAGCAGCCCTCCTCCTAACCTTAGGCCCGGGGAGCTGTTTTTT
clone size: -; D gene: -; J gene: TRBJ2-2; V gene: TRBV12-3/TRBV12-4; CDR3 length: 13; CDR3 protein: CASSLGNTGELFF; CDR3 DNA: TGTGCCAGCAGTTTAGGGAACACCGGGGAGCTGTTTTTT
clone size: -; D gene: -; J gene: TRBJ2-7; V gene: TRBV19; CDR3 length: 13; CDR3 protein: CASSIPNAYEQYF; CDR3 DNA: TGTGCCAGTAGTATCCCCAACGCCTACGAGCAGTACTTC
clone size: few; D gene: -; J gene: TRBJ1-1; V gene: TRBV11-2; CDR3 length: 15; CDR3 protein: CASSLAAISGTEAFF; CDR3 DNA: TGTGCCAGCAGCTTAGCCGCCATCTCAGGGACTGAAGCTTTCTTT
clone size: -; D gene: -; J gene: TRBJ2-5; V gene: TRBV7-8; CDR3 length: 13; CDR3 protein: CASSRPLKETQYF; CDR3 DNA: TGTGCCAGCAGCCGTCCCCTGAAAGAGACCCAGTACTTC
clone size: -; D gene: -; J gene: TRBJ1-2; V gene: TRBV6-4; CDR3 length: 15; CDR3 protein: CASSDSGEDQYGYTF; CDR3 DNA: TGTGCCAGCAGTGACTCGGGGGAGGATCAGTATGGCTACACCTTC
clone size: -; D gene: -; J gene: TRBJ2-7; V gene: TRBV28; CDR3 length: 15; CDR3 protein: CASSYPVGSDYEQYF; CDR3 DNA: TGTGCCAGCAGCTACCCCGTGGGCAGTGACTACGAGCAGTACTTC
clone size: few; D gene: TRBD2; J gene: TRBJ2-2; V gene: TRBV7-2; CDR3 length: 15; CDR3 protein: CASSLAPGGRGELFF; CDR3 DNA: TGTGCCAGCAGCTTAGCTCCGGGAGGCCGGGGGGAGCTGTTTTTT
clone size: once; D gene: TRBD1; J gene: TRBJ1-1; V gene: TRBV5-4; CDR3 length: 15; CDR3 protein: CASSLGPGGDTEAFF; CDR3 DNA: TGTGCCAGCAGCTTGGGTCCAGGGGGCGATACTGAAGCTTTCTTT
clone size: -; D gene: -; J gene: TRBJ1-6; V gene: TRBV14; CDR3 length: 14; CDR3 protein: CASSRGSYNSPLHF; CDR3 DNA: TGTGCCAGCAGTAGGGGATCCTATAATTCACCCCTCCACTTT
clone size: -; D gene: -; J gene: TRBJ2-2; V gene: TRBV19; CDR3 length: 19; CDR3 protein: CASSIPSGGVPGSTGELFF; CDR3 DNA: TGTGCCAGTAGTATCCCCTCGGGGGGCGTACCTGGTAGCACCGGGGAGCTGTTTTTT
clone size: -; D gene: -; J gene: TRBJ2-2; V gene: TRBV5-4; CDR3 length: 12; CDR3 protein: CASSGDTGELFF; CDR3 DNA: TGTGCCAGCAGCGGGGACACCGGGGAGCTGTTTTTT
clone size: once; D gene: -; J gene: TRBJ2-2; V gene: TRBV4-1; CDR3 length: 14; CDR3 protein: CASSPKWSTGELFF; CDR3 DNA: TGCGCCAGCAGCCCCAAGTGGAGTACCGGGGAGCTGTTTTTT
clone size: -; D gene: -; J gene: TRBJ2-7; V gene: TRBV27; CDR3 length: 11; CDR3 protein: CASSWRGEQYF; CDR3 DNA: TGTGCCAGCTCTTGGCGAGGCGAGCAGTACTTC
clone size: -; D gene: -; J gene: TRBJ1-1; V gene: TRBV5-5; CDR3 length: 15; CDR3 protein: CASAPDTFVWGEAFF; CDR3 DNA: TGTGCCAGCGCGCCGGACACGTTTGTGTGGGGTGAAGCTTTCTTT
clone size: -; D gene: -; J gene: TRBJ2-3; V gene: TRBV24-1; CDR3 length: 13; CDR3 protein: CATRWEPTDTQYF; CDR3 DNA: TGTGCCACCCGTTGGGAGCCCACAGATACGCAGTATTTT
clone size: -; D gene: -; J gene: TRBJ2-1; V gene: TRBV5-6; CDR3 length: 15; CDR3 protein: CASSLLERSYNEQFF; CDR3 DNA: TGTGCCAGCAGCTTGCTGGAACGGTCCTACAATGAGCAGTTCTTC
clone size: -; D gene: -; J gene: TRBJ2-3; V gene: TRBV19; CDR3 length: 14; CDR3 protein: CASRTRGNTDTQYF; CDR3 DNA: TGTGCCAGTAGAACCAGGGGCAACACAGATACGCAGTATTTT
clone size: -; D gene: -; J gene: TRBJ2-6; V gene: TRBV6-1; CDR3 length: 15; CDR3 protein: CASSEEGAGANVLTF; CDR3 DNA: TGTGCCAGCAGTGAGGAGGGGGCTGGGGCCAACGTCCTGACTTTC
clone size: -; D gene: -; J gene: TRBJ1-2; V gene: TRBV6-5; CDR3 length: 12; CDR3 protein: CASSPVNYGYTF; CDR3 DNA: TGTGCCAGCTCTCCGGTGAACTATGGCTACACCTTC
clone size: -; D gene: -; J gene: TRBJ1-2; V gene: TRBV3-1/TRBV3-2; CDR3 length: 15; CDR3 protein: CASSQEGWGNYGYTF; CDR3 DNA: TGTGCCAGCAGCCAAGAGGGGTGGGGGAACTATGGCTACACCTTC
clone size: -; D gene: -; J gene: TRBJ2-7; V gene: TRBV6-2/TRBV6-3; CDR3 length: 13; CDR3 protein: CASSSPISYEQYF; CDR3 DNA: TGTGCCAGCAGTTCCCCGATCTCCTACGAGCAGTACTTC
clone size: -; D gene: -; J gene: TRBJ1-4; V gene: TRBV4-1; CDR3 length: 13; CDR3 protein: CASSLATNEKLFF; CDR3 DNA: TGCGCCAGCAGCCTAGCAACTAATGAAAAACTGTTTTTT
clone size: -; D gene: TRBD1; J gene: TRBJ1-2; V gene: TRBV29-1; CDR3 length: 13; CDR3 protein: CSVDRGPRYGYTF; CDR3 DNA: TGCAGCGTAGACAGGGGGCCCCGCTATGGCTACACCTTC
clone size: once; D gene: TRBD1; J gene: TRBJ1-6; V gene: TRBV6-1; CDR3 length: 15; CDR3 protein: CASSEWGGQGKSLHF; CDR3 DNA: TGTGCCAGCAGTGAATGGGGGGGACAGGGTAAATCCCTCCACTTT
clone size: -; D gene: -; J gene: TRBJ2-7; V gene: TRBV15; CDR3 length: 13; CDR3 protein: CATSRDPTAEQYF; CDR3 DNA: TGTGCCACCAGCAGGGACCCGACAGCCGAGCAGTACTTC
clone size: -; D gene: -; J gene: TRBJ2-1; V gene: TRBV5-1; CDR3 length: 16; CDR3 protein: CASTHNGASSYNEQFF; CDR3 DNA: TGCGCCAGCACCCACAACGGGGCCAGCTCCTACAATGAGCAGTTCTTC
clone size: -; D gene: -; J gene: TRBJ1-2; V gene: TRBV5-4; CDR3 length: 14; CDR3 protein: CASSLDPEHYGYTF; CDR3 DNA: TGTGCCAGCAGCTTGGATCCAGAGCACTATGGCTACACCTTC
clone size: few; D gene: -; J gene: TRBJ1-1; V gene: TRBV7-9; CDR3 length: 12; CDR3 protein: CASSLTGTEAFF; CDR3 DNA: TGTGCCAGCAGCTTAACGGGCACTGAAGCTTTCTTT
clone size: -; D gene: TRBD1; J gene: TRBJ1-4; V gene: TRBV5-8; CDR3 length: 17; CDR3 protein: CASSRTGGVYTNEKLFF; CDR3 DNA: TGTGCCAGCAGCCGGACAGGGGGCGTTTACACTAATGAAAAACTGTTTTTT
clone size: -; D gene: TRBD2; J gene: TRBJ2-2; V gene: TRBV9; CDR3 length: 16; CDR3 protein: CASSVAAGGRAGELFF; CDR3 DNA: TGTGCCAGCAGCGTAGCAGCGGGAGGGCGGGCCGGGGAGCTGTTTTTT
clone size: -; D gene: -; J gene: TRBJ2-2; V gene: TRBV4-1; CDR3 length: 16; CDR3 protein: CASSLLWAENTGELFF; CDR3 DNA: TGCGCCAGCAGCCTTCTGTGGGCAGAGAACACCGGGGAGCTGTTTTTT
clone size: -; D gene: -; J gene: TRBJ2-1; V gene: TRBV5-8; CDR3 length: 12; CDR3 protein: CASNRRIHEQFF; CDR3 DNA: TGTGCCAGCAATCGAAGAATCCATGAGCAGTTCTTC
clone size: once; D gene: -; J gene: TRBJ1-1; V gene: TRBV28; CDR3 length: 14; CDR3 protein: CASSLFGQNTEAFF; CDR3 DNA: TGTGCCAGCAGTTTATTTGGACAGAACACTGAAGCTTTCTTT
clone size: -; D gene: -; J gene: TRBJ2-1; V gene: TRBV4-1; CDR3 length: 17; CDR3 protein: CASSHNFRDPTYNEQFF; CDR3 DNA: TGCGCCAGCAGCCACAATTTCCGGGACCCAACCTACAATGAGCAGTTCTTC
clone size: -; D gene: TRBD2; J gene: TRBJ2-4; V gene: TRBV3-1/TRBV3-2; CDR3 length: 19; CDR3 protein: CASSQDARLAGVSKNIQYF; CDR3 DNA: TGTGCCAGCAGCCAAGATGCGAGGCTAGCGGGAGTCTCCAAAAACATTCAGTACTTC
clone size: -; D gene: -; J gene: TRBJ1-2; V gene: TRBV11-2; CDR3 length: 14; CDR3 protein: CASSLDLVGYGYTF; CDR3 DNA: TGTGCCAGCAGCTTAGATCTTGTAGGCTATGGCTACACCTTC
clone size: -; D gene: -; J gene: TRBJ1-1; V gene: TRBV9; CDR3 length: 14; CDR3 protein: CASSVRGEPEEAFF; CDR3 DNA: TGTGCCAGCAGCGTAAGGGGGGAACCGGAGGAAGCTTTCTTT
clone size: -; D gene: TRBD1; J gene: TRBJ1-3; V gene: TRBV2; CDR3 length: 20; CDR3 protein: CASSEEVPPGTAFSGNTIYF; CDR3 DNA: TGTGCCAGCAGTGAAGAGGTCCCGCCCGGGACAGCTTTCTCTGGAAACACCATATATTTT
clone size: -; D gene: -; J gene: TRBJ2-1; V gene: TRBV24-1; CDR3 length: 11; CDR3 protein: CATSGRNEQFF; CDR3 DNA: TGTGCCACCAGTGGGAGGAATGAGCAGTTCTTC